Below are 14 T cell receptor beta chains sequenced from a single sample in a study of blood T cell repertoires in COVID-19. Sequenced by immunoSEQ multiplex PCR; TCRdb stores in-frame clones only, minus some. Here the sample spans around 360,000 clones, more than 85% being singletons. The sample consisted of PBMCs or T cells enriched from blood (not recorded which). These receptor sequences come from a woman in her thirties who had recovered from COVID-19.

The chain employs TRBV11-2 and TRBJ2-2; D remains unclear. Germline V gene data show CDR1 as SGHAT and CDR2 as FQNNGV. V gave up 1 base and J gave up 5 bases, with 17 bases separating them. This CDR3 has 17 amino acids. The DNA of the CDR3 is TGTGCCAGCAGCTTAGGGGCCACCCCCTTGGGTACCGGGGAGCTGTTTTTT. Translated, it gives CASSLGATPLGTGELFF. The variable domain in full, with the rest retrieved from reference TRBV11-2 and TRBJ2-2, is EAGVAQSPRYKIIEKRQSVAFWCNPISGHATLYWYQQILGQGPKLLIQFQNNGVVDDSQLPKDRFSAERLKGVDSTLKIQPAKLEDSAVYLCASSLGATPLGTGELFFGEGSRLTVL.

The chain joins TRBV7-8 to TRBJ1-2; D may be TRBD1 (5 bases). The CDR3 runs 13 residues. The V gene lost 5 bases and the J gene lost 4 bases, with 11 bases spanning the gap. CDR1 and CDR2 (germline): SGHVS, FQNEAQ. CDR3 nucleotides: TGTGCCAGCAGCCGAGGGGCCAGCTATGGCTACACCTTC. Its translation is CASSRGASYGYTF.

This clone appeared a single time. The V call is TRBV13, the J call TRBJ2-3; 8 nucleotides line up with TRBD2. This CDR3 comprises 15 residues. CDR1 is PRHDT, CDR2 FYEKMQ, per germline (reference sequence). The V gene end was trimmed by 5 bases and the J gene end by 5 bases; junction bases not matched to a gene: 9. The CDR3: CASSTRPGGVDTQYF. Here the CDR3 DNA reads TGTGCCAGCAGCACAAGGCCGGGAGGGGTAGATACGCAGTATTTT.

The V and J genes are TRBV27 and TRBJ1-1; tentatively, D is TRBD1 (5 bases). Germline CDR1 and CDR2: MNHEY and SMNVEV (reference sequence). The length of the CDR3 is 15 residues. V lost 5 bases, J lost 1 base, and 14 bases lay in between. Here the CDR3 reads CASSPFTGENTEAFF. The CDR3 DNA reads TGTGCCAGCAGTCCTTTTACAGGTGAGAACACTGAAGCTTTCTTT.

V and J are TRBV2 and TRBJ1-6, with 7 nucleotides matching TRBD1. Germline loops: CDR1 SNHLY, CDR2 FYNNEI. J lost 6 bases, V lost 7 bases, and 9 bases had no gene match. This CDR3 comprises 15 residues. Written as DNA, the CDR3 is TGTGCCAGCAAACCTCCGGGACAGTTTAATTCACCCCTCCACTTT. It translates to CASKPPGQFNSPLHF.

J is TRBJ2-7 and V is TRBV2; D uncertain. Looked up from germline, CDR1 is SNHLY and CDR2 is FYNNEI. Trimming took off 0 bases at V and 1 base at J, with 10 bases between the two ends. The CDR3 extends over 15 amino acids. CDR3 sequence reads: CASSEAGALSYEQYF. The CDR3 DNA reads as TGTGCCAGCAGTGAAGCGGGCGCGCTATCCTACGAGCAGTACTTC.

The V gene is TRBV27, the J gene TRBJ1-3, with D perhaps matching TRBD1 (6 bases). The germline V gene encodes CDR1 MNHEY and CDR2 SMNVEV (reference sequence). V was cut by 5 bases and J by 2 bases, with 10 bases left in between. CDR3 length equals 14 residues. This CDR3 is CASSATGTGNTIYF. DNA of the CDR3: TGTGCCAGCAGTGCAACAGGGACTGGAAACACCATATATTTT.

This chain connects TRBV27 to TRBJ2-7; 10 positions match TRBD1. The CDR3 spans 15 residues. Trimming cost V 6 bases and J 5 bases; bases outside gene matches: 10. Germline CDR1 MNHEY, CDR2 SMNVEV (reference sequence). The CDR3 nucleotides are TGTGCCAGCAGCATTGTTGGGACAGGGGTTAACGAGCAGTACTTC. It yields the protein CASSIVGTGVNEQYF.

This clone was observed a single time. The chain uses TRBV3-1 (or the pseudogene TRBV3-2) and TRBJ2-1; 7 positions agree with TRBD2. V gave up 5 bases and J gave up 0 bases; unmatched junction bases: 4. Looked up from germline, CDR1 is LGHDT and CDR2 is YNNKEL (reference sequence). The CDR3 contains 15 residues. The CDR3 loop is CASSDQRGSYNEQFF. In DNA form, the CDR3 reads TGTGCCAGCAGCGACCAGCGGGGCTCCTACAATGAGCAGTTCTTC.

V usage is TRBV6-2 or TRBV6-3 and J usage is TRBJ2-1, with TRBD2 identical over 10 bases. CDR1 is MNHEY, CDR2 SVGEGT, per germline. This CDR3 region has 14 residues. Trimming cost V 5 bases and J 8 bases; bases outside gene matches: 6. CDR3 DNA sequence: TGTGCCAGCAGTAGGCTAGCGGGAGTCCATGAGCAGTTCTTC. It codes for CASSRLAGVHEQFF.

This rearrangement joins TRBV28 to TRBJ1-2; 9 bases map to TRBD1. Germline V lookup: CDR1 MDHEN, CDR2 SYDVKM. There are 16 residues in the CDR3. V shed 6 bases, J shed 4 bases, and the junction held 12 bases outside the gene matches. CDR3 sequence reads: CASRYGTGMGSYGYTF. The CDR3 DNA sequence: TGTGCCAGCAGGTACGGGACAGGGATGGGGAGCTATGGCTACACCTTC.

The chain employs TRBV5-4 and TRBJ1-1, with no clear D. Looked up from germline, CDR1 is SGHNT and CDR2 is YYREEE (reference sequence). Trimming took off 5 bases at V and 0 bases at J, with 11 bases between the two ends. CDR3 length: 14 residues. The CDR3 DNA is TGTGCCAGCAGGGAGCTGTTGATGAACACTGAAGCTTTCTTT. The encoded protein is CASRELLMNTEAFF.

The V gene is TRBV10-1, the J gene TRBJ1-3, with 8 bases fitting TRBD1. Germline V lookup: CDR1 WNHNN, CDR2 SYGVQD (reference sequence). This CDR3 comprises 16 residues. The J segment lost 1 base and the V segment lost 6 bases, leaving 8 bases of the junction unmatched. This chain's CDR3 is CASRGGDRSSGNTIYF. CDR3 nucleotides: TGCGCCAGCAGAGGGGGGGACAGGTCGTCTGGAAACACCATATATTTT.

As DNA, the CDR3 is TGTGCCAGTAGTATAGTTATGGACAGTAGCAATCAGCCCCAGCATTTT. It yields the protein CASSIVMDSSNQPQHF. J is TRBJ1-5 and V is TRBV19; possibly TRBD1 for D (6 bases). In germline, CDR1 is LNHDA, CDR2 SQIVND (reference sequence). This CDR3 is built from 16 residues. V lost 1 base, J lost 0 bases, and 10 bases lay in between.